The source of this T cell receptor beta chain is a study of shared clonotypes between healthy human individuals. Methods used by the authors: ImmunoSEQ junction-only sequences lacked quality scores, so their filtering differed. This table comes from immunoSEQ multiplex PCR, and its TCRdb copy is limited to in-frame clones, with some not included. The V and J calls and clone size are taken from that table; D and trimming were inferred from the DNA. Seen here are approximately 2.5 million clones, roughly 93% observed once, and the top ten hold approximately 0.37%. Trimming cost V 4 bases and J 7 bases, with 11 bases left between them. The CDR3 is 13 amino acids. Germline values: CDR1 SGHTA, CDR2 FQGNSA.

Material for sequencing was naive CD4+ T cells from PBMCs. Subset meaning: CD45RA+ positively selected. The clonotype originates from a man younger than 30 in good health. Some clones in this sample may be carry-over from other donors' samples. V is TRBV7-2 and J is TRBJ1-5; possible D gene TRBD1, 6 bases. CDR3 protein: CASSWARGQPQHF. CDR3 sequence (DNA): TGTGCCAGCAGCTGGGCGAGGGGGCAGCCCCAGCATTTT.